Listed below are T cell receptor beta chains from one sample, sequenced in a study of blood T cell repertoires in COVID-19. Assay: immunoSEQ multiplex PCR; the TCRdb copy retains only in-frame clones and omits some. This repertoire shows a few hundred thousand clones, around 89% found once; its top ten account for roughly 4%. What was sequenced was peripheral blood. Receptors were obtained from a woman in her 50s with active or convalescent COVID-19. CDR3s include the opening cysteine and the closing phenylalanine or tryptophan. The D gene is left open where the match is weak. Only part of the rows carry a size: once, few, many, or a class if the clone is expanded.

D	J	V	size	DNA	CDR3
.	TRBJ2-5	TRBV11-2	.	TGTGCCAGCAGCCCGTCCGGGACCCAGTACTTC	CASSPSGTQYF
TRBD1	TRBJ1-2	TRBV3-1/TRBV3-2	.	TGTGCCAGCAGCCAAGGGGGTCAGGGGGCTTGGGGCTACACCTTC	CASSQGGQGAWGYTF
.	TRBJ2-4	TRBV10-2	once	TGCGCCAGCAGTGAGTCGAACTACCGGGGCATTCAGTACTTC	CASSESNYRGIQYF
.	TRBJ1-3	TRBV15	.	TGTGCCACCAGCAGAGACAGGGGCATGTTCTCTGGAAACACCATATATTTT	CATSRDRGMFSGNTIYF
TRBD1	TRBJ1-5	TRBV19	.	TGTGCCAGTAATATGGACAGGGTAGGTCAGCCCCAGCATTTT	CASNMDRVGQPQHF
.	TRBJ1-6	TRBV6-5	.	TGTGCCAGCAGTTACGACTGGCGCGGGGATTCACCCCTCCACTTT	CASSYDWRGDSPLHF
TRBD2	TRBJ2-3	TRBV19	.	TGTGCCAGTAGTCTGAAGTCCGGGGGGAGCACAGATACGCAGTATTTT	CASSLKSGGSTDTQYF
.	TRBJ2-7	TRBV6-5	.	TGTGCCAGCGCTATAGCGGATGATTACGAGCAGTACTTC	CASAIADDYEQYF
.	TRBJ2-3	TRBV29-1	.	TGCAGCGTTGCTGGTACCAGATCTAGCACAGATACGCAGTATTTT	CSVAGTRSSTDTQYF
.	TRBJ1-5	TRBV6-5	.	TGTGCCAGCAGAACAGGGCAGGGTCAGCCCCAGCATTTT	CASRTGQGQPQHF
TRBD1	TRBJ1-5	TRBV19	.	TGTGCCAGTAGTCCTCCGGGACAGGGCTACACGCCCCAGCATTTT	CASSPPGQGYTPQHF
.	TRBJ1-5	TRBV30	.	TGTGCCTGGAGTGGGGATCGAGGGAATCAGCCCCAGCATTTT	CAWSGDRGNQPQHF
.	TRBJ2-3	TRBV20-1	.	TGCAGTGCTAGTGAAATGGACTTTTCCCGAACAGATACGCAGTATTTT	CSASEMDFSRTDTQYF
TRBD1	TRBJ2-1	TRBV14	.	TGTGCCAGCAGCCCCCGATGGACAGGGGGCACCTACAATGAGCAGTTCTTC	CASSPRWTGGTYNEQFF
TRBD2	TRBJ2-2	TRBV30	.	TGTGCCTGTTTGGAGGGGACTAGCGGTGGGGAGCTGTTTTTT	CACLEGTSGGELFF
.	TRBJ1-5	TRBV7-2	.	TGTGCCAGCAGCTTGAGGGCAGGGGAGCCCCAGCATTTT	CASSLRAGEPQHF